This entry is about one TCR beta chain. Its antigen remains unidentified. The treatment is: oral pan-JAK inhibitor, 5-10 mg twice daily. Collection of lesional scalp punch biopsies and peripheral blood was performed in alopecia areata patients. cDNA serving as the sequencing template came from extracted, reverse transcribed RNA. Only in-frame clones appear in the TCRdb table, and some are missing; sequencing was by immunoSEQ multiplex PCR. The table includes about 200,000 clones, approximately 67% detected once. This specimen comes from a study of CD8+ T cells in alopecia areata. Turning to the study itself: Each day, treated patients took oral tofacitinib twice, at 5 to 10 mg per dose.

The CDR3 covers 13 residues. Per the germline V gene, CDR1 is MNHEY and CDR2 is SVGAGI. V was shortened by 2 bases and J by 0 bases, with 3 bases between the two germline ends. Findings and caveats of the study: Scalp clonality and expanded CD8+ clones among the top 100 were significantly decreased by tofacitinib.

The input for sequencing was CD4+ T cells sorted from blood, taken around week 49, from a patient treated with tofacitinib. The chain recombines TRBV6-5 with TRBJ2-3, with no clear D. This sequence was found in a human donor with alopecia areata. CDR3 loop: CASSYRSTDTQYF. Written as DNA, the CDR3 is TGTGCCAGCAGTTACAGAAGCACAGATACGCAGTATTTT.